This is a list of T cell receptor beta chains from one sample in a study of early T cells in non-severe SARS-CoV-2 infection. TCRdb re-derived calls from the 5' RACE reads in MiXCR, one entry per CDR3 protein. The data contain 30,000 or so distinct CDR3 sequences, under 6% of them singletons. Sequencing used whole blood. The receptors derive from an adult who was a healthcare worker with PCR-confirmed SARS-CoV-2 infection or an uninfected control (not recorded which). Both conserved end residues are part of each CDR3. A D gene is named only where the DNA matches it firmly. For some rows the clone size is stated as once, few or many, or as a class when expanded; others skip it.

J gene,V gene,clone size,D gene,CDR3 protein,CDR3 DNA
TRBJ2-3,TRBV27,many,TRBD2,CASSPPGLARGGQYF,TGTGCCAGCAGTCCTCCGGGACTAGCGAGAGGGGGGCAGTATTTT
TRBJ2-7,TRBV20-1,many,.,CSAREVWTGSSYEQYF,TGCAGTGCTAGAGAGGTTTGGACTGGTAGCTCCTACGAGCAGTACTTC
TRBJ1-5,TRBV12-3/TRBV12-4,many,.,CASSLTGSGNQPQHF,TGTGCCAGCAGTTTAACGGGGAGTGGCAATCAGCCCCAGCATTTT
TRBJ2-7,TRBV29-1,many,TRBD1,CSAMTGWSYEQYF,TGCAGCGCCATGACAGGGTGGTCCTACGAGCAGTACTTC
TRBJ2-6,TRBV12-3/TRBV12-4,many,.,CASPRDSASGANVLTF,TGTGCCAGCCCCCGGGACTCCGCCTCTGGGGCCAACGTCCTGACTTTC
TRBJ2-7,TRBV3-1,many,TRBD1,CASSPLFGQGYEQYF,TGTGCCAGCAGCCCATTATTCGGACAGGGCTACGAGCAGTACTTC
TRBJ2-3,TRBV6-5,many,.,CASSYQRPGPDTQYF,TGTGCCAGCAGTTACCAACGACCGGGTCCAGATACGCAGTATTTT
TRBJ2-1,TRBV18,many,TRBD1,CASSRDRSYNEQFF,TGTGCCAGCTCAAGGGACAGATCTTACAATGAGCAGTTCTTC
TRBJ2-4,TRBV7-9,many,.,CASSLATGKNIQYF,TGTGCCAGCAGCTTAGCTACGGGCAAAAACATTCAGTACTTC
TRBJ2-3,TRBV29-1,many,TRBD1,CSVAGQGPTDTQYF,TGCAGCGTTGCCGGACAGGGGCCCACAGATACGCAGTATTTT
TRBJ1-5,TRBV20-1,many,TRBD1,CSARDHSRPGTGGNQPQHF,TGCAGTGCTAGAGATCATTCCCGACCTGGGACAGGCGGCAATCAGCCCCAGCATTTT
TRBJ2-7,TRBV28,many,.,CASSSLGGRGGEQYF,TGTGCCAGCAGCTCTCTGGGGGGCAGGGGAGGAGAGCAGTACTTC
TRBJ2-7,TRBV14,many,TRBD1,CASSQAPGGLYEQYF,TGTGCCAGCAGCCAAGCCCCAGGGGGCCTCTACGAGCAGTACTTC
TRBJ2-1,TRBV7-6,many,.,CASSLYTGSSYNEQFF,TGTGCCAGCAGCTTATATACGGGCTCTTCCTACAATGAGCAGTTCTTC
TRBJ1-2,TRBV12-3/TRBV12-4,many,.,CASSSRGYGYTF,TGTGCCAGCAGTTCCAGGGGCTATGGCTACACCTTC
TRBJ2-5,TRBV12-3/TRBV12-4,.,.,CASSRRMGLPSETQYF,TGTGCCAGCAGCCGCCGGATGGGACTCCCTTCAGAGACCCAGTACTTC
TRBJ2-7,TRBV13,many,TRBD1,CASSLGRGPSYEQYF,TGTGCCAGCAGCTTAGGGAGGGGGCCAAGCTACGAGCAGTACTTC
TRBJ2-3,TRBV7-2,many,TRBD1,CASSLDRSSTDTQYF,TGTGCCAGCAGCCTGGACAGGTCGAGCACAGATACGCAGTATTTT
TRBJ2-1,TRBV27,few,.,CASSSLGGNEQFF,TGTGCCAGCAGTTCCCTGGGGGGCAATGAGCAGTTCTTC
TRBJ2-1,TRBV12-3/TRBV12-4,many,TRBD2,CASSLTSGYNEQFF,TGTGCCAGCAGTTTGACTAGCGGTTACAATGAGCAGTTCTTC
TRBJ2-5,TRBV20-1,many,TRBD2,CSASGPSRGGSQETQYF,TGCAGTGCTAGTGGACCCTCGCGGGGGGGCAGCCAAGAGACCCAGTACTTC
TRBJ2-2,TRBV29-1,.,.,CSVGTGGNTGELFF,TGCAGCGTTGGTACTGGGGGAAACACCGGGGAGCTGTTTTTT
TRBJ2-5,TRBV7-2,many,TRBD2,CASSLTAGVKTQYF,TGTGCCAGCAGCTTAACCGCGGGAGTGAAGACCCAGTACTTC
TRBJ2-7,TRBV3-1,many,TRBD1,CASSPAGQGSSYEQYF,TGTGCCAGCAGCCCCGCCGGACAGGGGAGCTCCTACGAGCAGTACTTC
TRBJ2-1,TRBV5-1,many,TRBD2,CASSLARGLDASYNEQFF,TGCGCCAGCAGCTTGGCCAGAGGACTAGATGCATCCTACAATGAGCAGTTCTTC
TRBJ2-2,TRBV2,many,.,CASSHQGAGELFF,TGTGCCAGCAGCCATCAGGGTGCCGGGGAGCTGTTTTTT
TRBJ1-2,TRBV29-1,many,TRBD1,CSISRDRGGGYTF,TGCAGCATATCCCGGGACAGGGGAGGTGGCTACACCTTC
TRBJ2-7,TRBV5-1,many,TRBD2,CASSPRLARVYEQYF,TGCGCCAGCAGCCCACGACTAGCCAGGGTGTACGAGCAGTACTTC
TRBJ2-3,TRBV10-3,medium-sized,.,CAISGGADTQYF,TGTGCCATCAGTGGGGGGGCAGATACGCAGTATTTT
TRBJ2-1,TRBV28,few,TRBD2,CASSLIGLAGPQGQFF,TGTGCCAGCAGTTTAATCGGACTAGCGGGCCCCCAAGGGCAGTTCTTC
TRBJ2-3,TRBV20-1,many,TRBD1,CSARTGGKDTQYF,TGCAGTGCTAGGACAGGGGGCAAAGATACGCAGTATTTT
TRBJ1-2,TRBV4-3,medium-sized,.,CASSQGAGSYGYTF,TGCGCCAGCAGCCAAGGCGCAGGGAGCTATGGCTACACCTTC
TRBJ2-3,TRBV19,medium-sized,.,CASSILGAADTQYF,TGTGCCAGTAGTATTCTGGGGGCTGCAGATACGCAGTATTTT
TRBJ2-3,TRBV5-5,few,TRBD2,CASSLGGRGSYTQYF,TGTGCCAGCAGCTTAGGAGGGCGGGGGTCCTATACGCAGTATTTT
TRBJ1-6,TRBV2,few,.,CASRGDGGENSPLHF,TGTGCCAGCAGGGGGGACGGAGGAGAAAATTCACCCCTCCACTTT
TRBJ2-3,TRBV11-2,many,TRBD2,CASSSDLVAGLSTDTQYF,TGTGCCAGCAGCTCGGATTTGGTAGCGGGCCTTAGCACAGATACGCAGTATTTT
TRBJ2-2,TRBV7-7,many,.,CASSLEVGRELFF,TGTGCTAGCAGCTTAGAGGTTGGAAGGGAGCTGTTTTTT
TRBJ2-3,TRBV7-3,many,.,CASSKGPDYTDTQYF,TGTGCCAGCAGCAAGGGGCCAGACTACACAGATACGCAGTATTTT
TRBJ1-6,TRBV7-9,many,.,CASSLDTRGANSPLHF,TGTGCCAGCAGCTTAGATACGCGGGGGGCGAATTCACCCCTCCACTTT
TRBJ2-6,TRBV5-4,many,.,CASSPGPSGANVLTF,TGTGCCAGCAGCCCTGGTCCCTCTGGGGCCAACGTCCTGACTTTC
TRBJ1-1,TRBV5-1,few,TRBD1,CASGKDRGTEAFF,TGCGCCAGCGGTAAGGACAGGGGCACTGAAGCTTTCTTT
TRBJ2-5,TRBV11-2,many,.,CASSKTQGARETQYF,TGTGCCAGCAGCAAAACACAAGGGGCACGAGAGACCCAGTACTTC
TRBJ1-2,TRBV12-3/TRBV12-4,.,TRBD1,CASSSFGTGNYGYTF,TGTGCCAGCAGCTCCTTCGGGACAGGGAACTATGGCTACACCTTC
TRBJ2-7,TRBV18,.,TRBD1,CASSPGTVIYEQYF,TGTGCCAGCTCTCCCGGGACAGTTATATACGAGCAGTACTTC
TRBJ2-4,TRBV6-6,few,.,CASSYGSLKNIQYF,TGTGCCAGCAGTTATGGATCTCTCAAAAACATTCAGTACTTC
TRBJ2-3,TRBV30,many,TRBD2,CAWSVQLAGYTDTQYF,TGTGCCTGGAGTGTACAGCTAGCGGGATACACAGATACGCAGTATTTT
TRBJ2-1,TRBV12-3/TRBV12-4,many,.,CASSHQTTYNEQFF,TGTGCCAGCAGCCACCAGACTACCTACAATGAGCAGTTCTTC
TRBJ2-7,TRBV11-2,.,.,CASSSLVGLYEQYF,TGTGCCAGCAGCTCTCTCGTGGGGCTGTACGAGCAGTACTTC
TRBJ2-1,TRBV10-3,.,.,CAISNAAQSSYNEQFF,TGTGCCATCAGTAACGCGGCCCAGAGCTCCTACAATGAGCAGTTCTTC
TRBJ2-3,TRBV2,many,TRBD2,CASSWTSGGASSTDTQYF,TGTGCCAGCAGTTGGACTAGCGGGGGGGCCTCTAGCACAGATACGCAGTATTTT
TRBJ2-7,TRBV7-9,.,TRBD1,CASSPTRQGSYEQYF,TGTGCCAGCAGCCCCACCCGACAGGGTTCCTACGAGCAGTACTTC
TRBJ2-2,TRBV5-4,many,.,CATRNTGELFF,TGTGCCACTCGTAACACCGGGGAGCTGTTTTTT
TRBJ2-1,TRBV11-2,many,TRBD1,CASSFETGGRNEQFF,TGTGCCAGCAGCTTCGAGACAGGGGGTCGGAATGAGCAGTTCTTC
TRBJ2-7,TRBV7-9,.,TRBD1,CASSLMAGGMEQYF,TGTGCCAGCAGCTTAATGGCAGGGGGAATGGAGCAGTACTTC